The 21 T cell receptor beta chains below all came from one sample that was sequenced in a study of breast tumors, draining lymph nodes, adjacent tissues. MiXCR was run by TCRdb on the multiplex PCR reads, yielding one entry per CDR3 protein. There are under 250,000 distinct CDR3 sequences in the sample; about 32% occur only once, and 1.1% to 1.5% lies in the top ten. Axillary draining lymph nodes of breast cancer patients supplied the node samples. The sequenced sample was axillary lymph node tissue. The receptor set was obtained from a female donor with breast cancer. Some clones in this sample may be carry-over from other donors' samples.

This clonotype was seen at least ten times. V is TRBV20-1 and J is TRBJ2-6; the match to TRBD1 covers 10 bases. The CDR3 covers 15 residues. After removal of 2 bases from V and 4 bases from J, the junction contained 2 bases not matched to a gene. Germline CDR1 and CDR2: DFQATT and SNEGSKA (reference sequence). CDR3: CSARRQGAGANVLTF. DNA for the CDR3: TGCAGTGCTAGACGACAGGGGGCCGGGGCCAACGTCCTGACTTTC.

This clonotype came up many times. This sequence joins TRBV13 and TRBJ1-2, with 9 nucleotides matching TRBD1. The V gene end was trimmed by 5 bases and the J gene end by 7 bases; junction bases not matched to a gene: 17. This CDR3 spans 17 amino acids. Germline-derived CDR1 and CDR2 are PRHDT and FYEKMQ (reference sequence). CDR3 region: CASSLPLRRDREGGYTF. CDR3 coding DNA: TGTGCCAGCAGCCTCCCGCTGCGAAGGGACAGGGAAGGTGGCTACACCTTC. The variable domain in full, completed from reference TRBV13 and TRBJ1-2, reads AAGVIQSPRHLIKEKRETATLKCYPIPRHDTVYWYQQGPGQDPQFLISFYEKMQSDKGSIPDRFSAQQFSDYHSELNMSSLELGDSALYFCASSLPLRRDREGGYTFGSGTRLTVV.

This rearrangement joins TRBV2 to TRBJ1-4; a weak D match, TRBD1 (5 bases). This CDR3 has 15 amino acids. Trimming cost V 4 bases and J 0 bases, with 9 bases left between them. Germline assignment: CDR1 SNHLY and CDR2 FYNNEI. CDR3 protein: CASSGQPATNEKLFF. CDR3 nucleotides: TGTGCCAGCAGTGGACAGCCGGCAACTAATGAAAAACTGTTTTTT.

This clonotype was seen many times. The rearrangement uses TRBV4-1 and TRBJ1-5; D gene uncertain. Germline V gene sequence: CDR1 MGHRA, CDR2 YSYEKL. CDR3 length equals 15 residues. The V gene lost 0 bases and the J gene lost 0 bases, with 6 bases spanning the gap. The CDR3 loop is CASSQDRVSNQPQHF. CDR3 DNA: TGCGCCAGCAGCCAAGATCGGGTTAGCAATCAGCCCCAGCATTTT.

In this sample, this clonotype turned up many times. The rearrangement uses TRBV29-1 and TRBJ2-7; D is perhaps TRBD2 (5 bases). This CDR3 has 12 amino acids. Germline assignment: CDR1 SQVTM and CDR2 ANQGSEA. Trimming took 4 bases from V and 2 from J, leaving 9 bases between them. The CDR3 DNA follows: TGCAGCGTTGGCGAGGGCGCCTACGAGCAGTACTTC. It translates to CSVGEGAYEQYF.

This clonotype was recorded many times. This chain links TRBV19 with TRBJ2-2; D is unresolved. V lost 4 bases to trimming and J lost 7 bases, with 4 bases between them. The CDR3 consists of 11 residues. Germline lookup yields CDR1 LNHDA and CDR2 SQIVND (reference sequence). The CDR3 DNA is TGTGCCAGTAGTAGTCACGGGGAGCTGTTTTTT. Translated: CASSSHGELFF. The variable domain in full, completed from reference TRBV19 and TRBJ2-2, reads DGGITQSPKYLFRKEGQNVTLSCEQNLNHDAMYWYRQDPGQGLRLIYYSQIVNDFQKGDIAEGYSVSREKKESFPLTVTSAQKNPTAFYLCASSSHGELFFGEGSRLTVL.

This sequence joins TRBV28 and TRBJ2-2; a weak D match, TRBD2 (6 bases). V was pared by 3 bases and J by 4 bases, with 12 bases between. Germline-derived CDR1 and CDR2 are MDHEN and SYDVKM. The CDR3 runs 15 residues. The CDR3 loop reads CASSFAQGGTGELFF. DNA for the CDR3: TGTGCCAGCAGTTTCGCCCAGGGAGGCACCGGGGAGCTGTTTTTT.

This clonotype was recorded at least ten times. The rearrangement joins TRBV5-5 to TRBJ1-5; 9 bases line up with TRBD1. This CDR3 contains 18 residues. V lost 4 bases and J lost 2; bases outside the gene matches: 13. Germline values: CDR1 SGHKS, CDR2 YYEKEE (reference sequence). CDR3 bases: TGTGCCAGCAGCCCCGCGCCGGACAGGGGAATTGGCAATCAGCCCCAGCATTTT. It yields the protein CASSPAPDRGIGNQPQHF.

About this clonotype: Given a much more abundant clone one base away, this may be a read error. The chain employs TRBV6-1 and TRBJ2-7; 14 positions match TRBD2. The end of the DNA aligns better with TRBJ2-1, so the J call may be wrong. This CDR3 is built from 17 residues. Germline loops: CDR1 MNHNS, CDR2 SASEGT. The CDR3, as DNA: TGTGCCAGCAGTCCGGCGGAAGGACTAGCGGGAGGAGGGGAGCAGTTCTTC. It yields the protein CASSPAEGLAGGGEQFF.

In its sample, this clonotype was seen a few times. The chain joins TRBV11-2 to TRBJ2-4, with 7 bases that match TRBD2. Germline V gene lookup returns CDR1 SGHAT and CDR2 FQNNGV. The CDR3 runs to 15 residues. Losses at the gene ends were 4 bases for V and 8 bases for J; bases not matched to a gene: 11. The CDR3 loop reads CASSSGSGAGYIQYF. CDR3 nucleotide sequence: TGTGCCAGCAGCTCAGGGAGCGGGGCCGGTTACATTCAGTACTTC.

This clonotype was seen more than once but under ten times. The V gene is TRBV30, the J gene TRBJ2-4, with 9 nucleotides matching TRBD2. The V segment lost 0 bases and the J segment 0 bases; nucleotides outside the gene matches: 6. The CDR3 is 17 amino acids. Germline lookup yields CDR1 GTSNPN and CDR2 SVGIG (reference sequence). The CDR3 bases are TGTGCCTGGAGTGTACCCAGCGGGAGGCGAGCCAAAAACATTCAGTACTTC. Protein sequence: CAWSVPSGRRAKNIQYF.

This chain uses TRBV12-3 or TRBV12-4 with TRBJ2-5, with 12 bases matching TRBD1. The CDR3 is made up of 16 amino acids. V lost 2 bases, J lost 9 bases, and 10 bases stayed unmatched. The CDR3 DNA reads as TGTGCCAGCAGTTTACGGGACAGGGGGCGCAATCAGCCCCAGTACTTC. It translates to CASSLRDRGRNQPQYF.

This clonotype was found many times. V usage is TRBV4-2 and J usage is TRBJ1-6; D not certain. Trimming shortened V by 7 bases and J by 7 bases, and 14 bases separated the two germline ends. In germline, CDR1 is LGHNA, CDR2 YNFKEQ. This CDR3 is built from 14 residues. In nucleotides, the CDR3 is TGTGCCAGCACGGAGAAGTCGACCAATTCACCCCTCCACTTT. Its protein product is CASTEKSTNSPLHF.

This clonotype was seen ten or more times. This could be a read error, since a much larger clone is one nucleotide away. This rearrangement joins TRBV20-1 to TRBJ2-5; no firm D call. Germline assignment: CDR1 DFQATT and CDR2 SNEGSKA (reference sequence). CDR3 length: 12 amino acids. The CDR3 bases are TGCAGTGCTCTATATGGTCAGGAGACCCCGTACTTC. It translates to CSALYGQETPYF.

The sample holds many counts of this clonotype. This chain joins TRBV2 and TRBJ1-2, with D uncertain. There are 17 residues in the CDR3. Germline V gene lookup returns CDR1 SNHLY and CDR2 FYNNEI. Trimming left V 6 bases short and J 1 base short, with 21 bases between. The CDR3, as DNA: TGTGCCAGCAGCCTACCCGACAAACCCCAAAATAACTATGGCTACACCTTC. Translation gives CASSLPDKPQNNYGYTF. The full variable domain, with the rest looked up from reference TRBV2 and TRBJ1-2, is EPEVTQTPSHQVTQMGQEVILRCVPISNHLYFYWYRQILGQKVEFLVSFYNNEISEKSEIFDDQFSVERPDGSNFTLKIRSTKLEDSAMYFCASSLPDKPQNNYGYTFGSGTRLTVV.

CDR3 in amino acids: CATLFWGRANYEQYF. The CDR3 nucleotides are TGTGCCACCCTCTTCTGGGGACGAGCGAATTACGAGCAGTACTTC. The chain recombines TRBV7-9 with TRBJ2-7, with D possibly being TRBD1 or TRBD2 (5 bases each). Germline CDR1 and CDR2: SEHNR and FQNEAQ (reference sequence). V gave up 10 bases and J gave up 4 bases, with 23 bases separating them. The CDR3 runs 15 residues.

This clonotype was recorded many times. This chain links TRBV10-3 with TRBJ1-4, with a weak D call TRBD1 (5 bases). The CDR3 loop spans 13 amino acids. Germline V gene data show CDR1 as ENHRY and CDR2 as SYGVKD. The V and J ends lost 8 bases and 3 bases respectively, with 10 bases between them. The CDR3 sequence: CAISGPANEKLFF. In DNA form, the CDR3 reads TGTGCCATCTCGGGACCGGCTAATGAAAAACTGTTTTTT.

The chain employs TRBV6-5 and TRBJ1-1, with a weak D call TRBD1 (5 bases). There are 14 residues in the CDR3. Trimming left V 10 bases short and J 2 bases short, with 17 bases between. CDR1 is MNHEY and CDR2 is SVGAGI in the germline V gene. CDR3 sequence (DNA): TGTGCCACTTCCGGGACGGGAGGAAACACTGAAGCTTTCTTT. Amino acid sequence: CATSGTGGNTEAFF.

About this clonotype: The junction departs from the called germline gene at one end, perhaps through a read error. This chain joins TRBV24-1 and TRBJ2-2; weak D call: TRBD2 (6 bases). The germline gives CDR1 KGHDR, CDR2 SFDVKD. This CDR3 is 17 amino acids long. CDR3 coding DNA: TGTACCACCAGTCCTAGTGGGAGGCGTAGTCGAGTCGGGGAGCTGTTTTTT. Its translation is CTTSPSGRRSRVGELFF.

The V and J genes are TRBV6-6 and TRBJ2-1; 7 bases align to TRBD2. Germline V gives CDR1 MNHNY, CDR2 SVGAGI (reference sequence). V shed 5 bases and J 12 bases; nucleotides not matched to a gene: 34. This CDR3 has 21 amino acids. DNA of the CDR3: TGTGCCAGCAGTCCGCCTCGGACTAACCAAGATGAGTTGGCTAGCGGCGCTGGGCAGTTCTTC. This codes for CASSPPRTNQDELASGAGQFF.

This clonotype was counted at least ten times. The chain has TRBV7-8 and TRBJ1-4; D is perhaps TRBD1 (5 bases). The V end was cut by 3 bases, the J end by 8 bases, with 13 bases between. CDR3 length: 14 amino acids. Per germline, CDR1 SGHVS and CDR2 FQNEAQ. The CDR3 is CASSLAGLGEKLFF. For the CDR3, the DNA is TGTGCCAGCAGCTTGGCAGGGTTAGGGGAAAAACTGTTTTTT.